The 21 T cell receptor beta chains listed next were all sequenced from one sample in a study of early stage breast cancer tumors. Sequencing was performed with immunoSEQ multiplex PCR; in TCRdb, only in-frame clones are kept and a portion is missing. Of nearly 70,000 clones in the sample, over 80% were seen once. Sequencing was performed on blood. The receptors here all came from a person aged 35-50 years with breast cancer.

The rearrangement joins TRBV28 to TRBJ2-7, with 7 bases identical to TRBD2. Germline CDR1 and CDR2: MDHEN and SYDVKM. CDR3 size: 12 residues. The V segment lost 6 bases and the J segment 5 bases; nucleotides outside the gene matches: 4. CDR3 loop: CASRGGVDEQYF. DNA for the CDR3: TGTGCCAGCAGGGGAGGGGTCGACGAGCAGTACTTC.

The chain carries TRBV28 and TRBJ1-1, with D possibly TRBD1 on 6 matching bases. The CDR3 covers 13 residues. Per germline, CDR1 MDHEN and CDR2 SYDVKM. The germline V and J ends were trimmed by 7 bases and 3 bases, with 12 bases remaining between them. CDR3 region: CASTIQGYTEAFF. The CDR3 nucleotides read TGTGCCAGCACTATACAGGGATACACTGAAGCTTTCTTT.

CDR3 in amino acids: CASSVGGGAAYEQYF. CDR3 in DNA: TGTGCCAGCAGTGTTGGCGGGGGCGCAGCTTACGAGCAGTACTTC. This chain links TRBV2 with TRBJ2-7, with a tentative D call TRBD2 (7 bases). The V gene's germline CDR1 is SNHLY and CDR2 FYNNEI. The CDR3 is made up of 15 amino acids. Trimming removed 4 bases from V and 4 bases from J, with 17 bases in between.

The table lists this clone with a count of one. Here the CDR3 DNA reads TGTGCCAGCAGCGTAGCAGTGGGCACTGAAGCTTTCTTT. The encoded protein is CASSVAVGTEAFF. V and J are TRBV9 and TRBJ1-1, with D hard to call. The CDR3 has 13 residues. Germline V lookup: CDR1 SGDLS, CDR2 YYNGEE. Trimming cost V 0 bases and J 4 bases, with 7 bases left between them. Complete variable domain (other parts from reference TRBV9 and TRBJ1-1): DSGVTQTPKHLITATGQRVTLRCSPRSGDLSVYWYQQSLDQGLQFLIQYYNGEERAKGNILERFSAQQFPDLHSELNLSSLELGDSALYFCASSVAVGTEAFFGQGTRLTVV.

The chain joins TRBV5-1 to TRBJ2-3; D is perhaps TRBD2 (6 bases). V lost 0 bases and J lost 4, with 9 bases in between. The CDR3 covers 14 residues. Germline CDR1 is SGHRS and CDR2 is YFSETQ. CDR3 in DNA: TGCGCCAGCAGCTTGGGACTAGATCCAGATACGCAGTATTTT. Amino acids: CASSLGLDPDTQYF.

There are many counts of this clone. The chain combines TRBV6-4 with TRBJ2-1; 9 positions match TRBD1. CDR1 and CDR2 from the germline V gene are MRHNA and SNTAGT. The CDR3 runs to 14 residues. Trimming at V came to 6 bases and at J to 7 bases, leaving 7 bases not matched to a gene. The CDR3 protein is CASSPGQGGNEQFF. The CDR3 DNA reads TGTGCCAGCAGCCCGGGACAGGGAGGGAATGAGCAGTTCTTC.

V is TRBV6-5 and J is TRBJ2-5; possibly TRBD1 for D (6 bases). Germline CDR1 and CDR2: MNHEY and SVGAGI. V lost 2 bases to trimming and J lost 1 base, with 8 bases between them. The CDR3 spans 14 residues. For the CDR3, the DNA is TGTGCCAGCAGTTACCGGACAGCCCAAGAGACCCAGTACTTC. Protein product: CASSYRTAQETQYF.

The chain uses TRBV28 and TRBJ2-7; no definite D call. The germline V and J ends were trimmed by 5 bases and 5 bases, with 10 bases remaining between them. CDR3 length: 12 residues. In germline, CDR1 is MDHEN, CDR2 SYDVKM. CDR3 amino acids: CASSPLVDEQYF. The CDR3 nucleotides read TGTGCCAGCAGTCCCCTCGTCGACGAGCAGTACTTC.

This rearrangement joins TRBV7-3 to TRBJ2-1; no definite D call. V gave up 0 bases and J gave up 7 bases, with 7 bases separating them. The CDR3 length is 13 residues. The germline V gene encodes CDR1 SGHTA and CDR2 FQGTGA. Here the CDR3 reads CASSLTSPNEQFF. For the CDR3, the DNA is TGTGCCAGCAGCTTAACGTCCCCGAATGAGCAGTTCTTC.

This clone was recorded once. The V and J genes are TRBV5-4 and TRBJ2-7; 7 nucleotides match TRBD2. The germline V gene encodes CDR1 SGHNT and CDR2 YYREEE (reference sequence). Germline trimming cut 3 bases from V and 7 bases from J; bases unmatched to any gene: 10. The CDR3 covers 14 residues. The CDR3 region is CASSSTSLRNEQYF. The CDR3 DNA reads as TGTGCCAGCAGCTCGACTAGCCTGAGGAATGAGCAGTACTTC.

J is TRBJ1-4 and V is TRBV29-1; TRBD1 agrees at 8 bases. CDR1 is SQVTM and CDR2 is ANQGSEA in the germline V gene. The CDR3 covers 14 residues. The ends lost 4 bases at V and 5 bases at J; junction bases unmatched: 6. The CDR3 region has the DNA TGCAGCGTTGGGCTCGGGACAGGAAATGAAAAACTGTTTTTT. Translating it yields CSVGLGTGNEKLFF.

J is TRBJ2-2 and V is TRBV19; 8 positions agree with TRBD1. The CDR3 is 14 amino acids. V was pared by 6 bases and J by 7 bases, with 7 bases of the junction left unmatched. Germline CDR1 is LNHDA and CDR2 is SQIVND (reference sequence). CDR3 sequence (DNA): TGTGCCAGTAGAGACAGGGGAAGAGGCGGGGAGCTGTTTTTT. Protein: CASRDRGRGGELFF.

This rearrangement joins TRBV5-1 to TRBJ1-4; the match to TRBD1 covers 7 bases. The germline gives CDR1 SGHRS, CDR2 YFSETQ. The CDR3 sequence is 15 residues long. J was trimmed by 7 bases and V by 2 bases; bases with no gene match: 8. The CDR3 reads CASSFAQGDFEKLFF. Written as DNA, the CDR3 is TGCGCCAGCAGCTTCGCGCAGGGGGATTTTGAAAAACTGTTTTTT.

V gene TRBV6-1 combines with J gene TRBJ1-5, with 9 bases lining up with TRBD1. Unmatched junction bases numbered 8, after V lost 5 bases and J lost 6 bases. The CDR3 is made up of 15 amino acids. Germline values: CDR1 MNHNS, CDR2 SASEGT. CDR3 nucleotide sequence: TGTGCCAGCAGTAGCAACAGGGGGCTGACTCAGCCCCAGCATTTT. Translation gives CASSSNRGLTQPQHF.

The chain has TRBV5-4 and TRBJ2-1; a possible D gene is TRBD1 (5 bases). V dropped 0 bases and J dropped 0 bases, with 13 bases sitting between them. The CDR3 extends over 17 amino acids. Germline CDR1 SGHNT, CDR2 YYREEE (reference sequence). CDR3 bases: TGTGCCAGCAGCTTGGGGGGCCCCGCGAGCTCCTACAATGAGCAGTTCTTC. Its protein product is CASSLGGPASSYNEQFF.

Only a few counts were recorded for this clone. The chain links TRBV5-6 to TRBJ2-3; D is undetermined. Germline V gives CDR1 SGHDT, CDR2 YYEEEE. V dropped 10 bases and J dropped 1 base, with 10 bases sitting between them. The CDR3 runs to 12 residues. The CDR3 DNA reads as TGTGCCGGATCTACAGGCACAGATACGCAGTATTTT. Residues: CAGSTGTDTQYF. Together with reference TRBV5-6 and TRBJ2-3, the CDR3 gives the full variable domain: DAGVTQSPTHLIKTRGQQVTLRCSPKSGHDTVSWYQQALGQGPQFIFQYYEEEERQRGNFPDRFSGHQFPNYSSELNVNALLLGDSALYLCAGSTGTDTQYFGPGTRLTVL.

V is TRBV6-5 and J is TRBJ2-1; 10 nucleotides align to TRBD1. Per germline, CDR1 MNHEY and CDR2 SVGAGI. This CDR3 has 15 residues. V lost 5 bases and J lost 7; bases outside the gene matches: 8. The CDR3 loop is CASSAAGQGINEQFF. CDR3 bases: TGTGCCAGCAGTGCCGCGGGACAGGGGATTAATGAGCAGTTCTTC.

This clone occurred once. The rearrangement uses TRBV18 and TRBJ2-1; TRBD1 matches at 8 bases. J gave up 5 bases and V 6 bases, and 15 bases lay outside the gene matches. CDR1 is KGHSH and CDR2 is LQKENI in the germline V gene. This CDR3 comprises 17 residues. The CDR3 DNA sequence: TGTGCCAGCTCTCAATCCCTTCAGGGGGCTACCGACAATGAGCAGTTCTTC. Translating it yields CASSQSLQGATDNEQFF. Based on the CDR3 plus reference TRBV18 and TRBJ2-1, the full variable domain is NAGVMQNPRHLVRRRGQEARLRCSPMKGHSHVYWYRQLPEEGLKFMVYLQKENIIDESGMPKERFSAEFPKEGPSILRIQQVVRGDSAAYFCASSQSLQGATDNEQFFGPGTRLTVL.

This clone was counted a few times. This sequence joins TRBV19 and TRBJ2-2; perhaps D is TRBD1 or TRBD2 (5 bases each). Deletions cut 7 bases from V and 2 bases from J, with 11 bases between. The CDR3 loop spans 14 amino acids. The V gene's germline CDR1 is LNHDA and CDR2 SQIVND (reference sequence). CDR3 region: CASTWGSNTGELFF. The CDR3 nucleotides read TGTGCCAGTACTTGGGGGAGTAACACCGGGGAGCTGTTTTTT.

CDR3 DNA: TGTGCCAGCGGTGAGTCCTCTGGAAACACCATATATTTT. This encodes CASGESSGNTIYF. The chain employs TRBV28 and TRBJ1-3; D ambiguous. The CDR3 contains 13 residues. CDR1 and CDR2 (germline): MDHEN, SYDVKM. Trimming stripped 8 bases from V and 0 bases from J, with 8 bases between.

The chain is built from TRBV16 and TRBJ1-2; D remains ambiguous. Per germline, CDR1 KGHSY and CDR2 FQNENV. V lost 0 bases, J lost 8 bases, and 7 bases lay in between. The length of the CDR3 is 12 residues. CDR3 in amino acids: CASSQSGRGYTF. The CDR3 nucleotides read TGTGCCAGCAGCCAATCGGGCCGGGGCTACACCTTC.